These 23 T cell receptor beta chains came from one sample sequenced in a study of cytomegalovirus exposure and HLA in healthy donors. Vbeta (60) and Jbeta (13) primers were used in the PCR. The data were produced by immunoSEQ multiplex PCR, yet TCRdb's version contains in-frame clones alone and is incomplete. The sample holds around 150,000 clones, roughly 9.4% seen once. The sequenced material came from PBMCs. These receptors were taken from a male donor in good health and CMV-seronegative.

V usage is TRBV7-3 and J usage is TRBJ2-1, with D perhaps TRBD2 (6 bases). Trimming cost V 3 bases and J 5 bases, with 14 bases left between them. Germline lookup yields CDR1 SGHTA and CDR2 FQGTGA. The length of the CDR3 is 15 residues. The CDR3 sequence: CASSFFRAGNNEQFF. In nucleotides, the CDR3 is TGTGCCAGCAGCTTTTTCCGGGCGGGGAACAATGAGCAGTTCTTC.

The rearrangement joins TRBV27 to TRBJ2-7; 7 bases map to TRBD2. This CDR3 is 14 amino acids long. The ends lost 1 base at V and 5 bases at J; junction bases unmatched: 5. Per germline, CDR1 MNHEY and CDR2 SMNVEV (reference sequence). DNA for the CDR3: TGTGCCAGCAGTTTATTGACTAGCACCCACGAGCAGTACTTC. Protein product: CASSLLTSTHEQYF.

This clone was seen more than once but under ten times. The V gene is TRBV4-1, the J gene TRBJ2-1; D gene uncertain. Germline CDR1 is MGHRA and CDR2 is YSYEKL. The length of the CDR3 is 17 residues. The ends were cut back, 1 base at V and 7 bases at J, with 20 bases in the middle. CDR3 in DNA: TGCGCCAGCAGCCAAGCGGAAGGCAGGAACCTTAATAATGAGCAGTTCTTC. This translates into CASSQAEGRNLNNEQFF.

The table lists this clone with a few counts. The chain has TRBV6-1 and TRBJ1-2; 7 bases map to TRBD1. J gave up 2 bases and V 1 base, and 7 bases lay outside the gene matches. The CDR3 has 16 amino acids. Per germline, CDR1 MNHNS and CDR2 SASEGT. As DNA, the CDR3 is TGTGCCAGCAGTGAAGAGGGACAGCCCCTCAACTATGGCTACACCTTC. Its protein product is CASSEEGQPLNYGYTF.

Here the CDR3 reads CASLSHRTSGSTDTQYF. The CDR3 coding sequence is TGTGCCAGCCTCTCCCACCGGACTAGCGGATCCACAGATACGCAGTATTTT. V gene TRBV27 combines with J gene TRBJ2-3; TRBD2 matches at 10 bases. The CDR3 covers 17 residues. After removal of 8 bases from V and 2 bases from J, the junction contained 13 bases not matched to a gene. Germline CDR1 reads MNHEY; CDR2 reads SMNVEV (reference sequence).

This chain joins TRBV7-8 and TRBJ2-2; D gene unclear. V was trimmed by 6 bases and J by 2 bases, leaving 4 bases between them. Per the germline V gene, CDR1 is SGHVS and CDR2 is FQNEAQ. This CDR3 is built from 12 residues. The CDR3 here is CASSTNTGELFF. CDR3 DNA: TGTGCCAGCAGTACTAACACCGGGGAGCTGTTTTTT.

In this sample, this clone turned up a few times. The rearrangement joins TRBV7-2 to TRBJ2-3, with 11 nucleotides matching TRBD1. Looked up from germline, CDR1 is SGHTA and CDR2 is FQGNSA. V lost 3 bases, J lost 8 bases, and 4 bases stayed unmatched. This CDR3 region has 14 residues. The CDR3 loop reads CASSFGTGGVTQYF. In DNA, the CDR3 is TGTGCCAGCAGCTTCGGGACAGGGGGAGTTACGCAGTATTTT.

This clone was seen a few times. This chain connects TRBV9 to TRBJ2-2; 7 nucleotides agree with TRBD1. The ends lost 3 bases at V and 6 bases at J; junction bases unmatched: 2. This CDR3 comprises 13 residues. Germline V lookup: CDR1 SGDLS, CDR2 YYNGEE. The DNA of the CDR3 is TGTGCCAGCAGCGGACAGGGATCCGGGGAGCTGTTTTTT. This sequence encodes CASSGQGSGELFF.

The chain couples TRBV30 to TRBJ2-3; 9 nucleotides align to TRBD2. The J segment lost 2 bases and the V segment lost 2 bases, leaving 5 bases of the junction unmatched. Germline CDR1 is GTSNPN and CDR2 is SVGIG (reference sequence). This CDR3 has 15 residues. Here the CDR3 reads CAWSKASGNTDTQYF. The CDR3 nucleotides read TGTGCCTGGAGTAAGGCTAGCGGGAACACAGATACGCAGTATTTT.

The V call is TRBV7-9, the J call TRBJ2-3; maybe TRBD1 (5 bases). The V gene's germline CDR1 is SEHNR and CDR2 FQNEAQ (reference sequence). The CDR3 runs 13 residues. Trimming stripped 1 base from V and 4 bases from J, with 6 bases between. CDR3 residues: CASSLGGSDTQYF. In DNA, the CDR3 is TGTGCCAGCAGCTTAGGGGGCTCAGATACGCAGTATTTT.

This clone was detected a few times. This chain joins TRBV4-3 and TRBJ2-1, with a tentative D call TRBD2 (6 bases). Deletions cut 4 bases from V and 6 bases from J, with 16 bases between. The germline gives CDR1 LGHNA, CDR2 YSLEER. This CDR3 comprises 15 residues. The CDR3 bases are TGCGCCAGCAGCCTGAGGCGGGCGGAGGGCAATGAGCAGTTCTTC. Amino acid sequence: CASSLRRAEGNEQFF.

This clone was found a few times. This chain joins TRBV7-9 and TRBJ1-5; D is possibly TRBD1 (6 bases). This CDR3 contains 14 residues. Germline V gives CDR1 SEHNR, CDR2 FQNEAQ (reference sequence). Trimming pared 9 bases from V and 2 bases from J, leaving 14 bases between. The CDR3: CASTQGVGNQPQHF. The CDR3 DNA is TGTGCCAGTACACAGGGAGTCGGCAATCAGCCCCAGCATTTT.

Only a few counts were recorded for this clone. CDR3 sequence (DNA): TGTGCCAGCAGCGACCCCCACAGGGCGACTGAAGCTTTCTTT. Translating it yields CASSDPHRATEAFF. The chain is built from TRBV7-2 and TRBJ1-1, with a tentative D call TRBD1 (6 bases). Germline V gene lookup returns CDR1 SGHTA and CDR2 FQGNSA. V was cut by 5 bases and J by 5 bases, with 15 bases left in between. The CDR3 contains 14 residues. The variable domain in full, with the rest retrieved from reference TRBV7-2 and TRBJ1-1, is GAGVSQSPSNKVTEKGKDVELRCDPISGHTALYWYRQSLGQGLEFLIYFQGNSAPDKSGLPSDRFSAERTGGSVSTLTIQRTQQEDSAVYLCASSDPHRATEAFFGQGTRLTVV.

This clone turned up a few times. The gene calls are TRBV4-2 and TRBJ2-5, with 9 bases fitting TRBD1. The germline gives CDR1 LGHNA, CDR2 YNFKEQ. The CDR3 sequence is 15 residues long. Trimming took 0 bases from V and 6 from J; bases not matched to a gene: 5. The CDR3 spells CASSQDRDRVQTQYF. The CDR3 bases are TGTGCCAGCAGCCAAGACCGGGACAGGGTGCAGACCCAGTACTTC.

This sequence joins TRBV4-3 and TRBJ2-7; tentatively, D is TRBD1 (6 bases). Germline CDR1 is LGHNA and CDR2 is YSLEER. The CDR3 is 16 residues long. Trimming cost V 0 bases and J 3 bases, with 15 bases left between them. The CDR3 region has the DNA TGCGCCAGCAGCCAAGATCTTGGGGCAGGGGACTACGAGCAGTACTTC. This translates into CASSQDLGAGDYEQYF.

The V and J genes are TRBV10-3 and TRBJ1-1; 8 bases agree with TRBD1. The CDR3 has 17 residues. Germline CDR1 and CDR2: ENHRY and SYGVKD. Germline trimming cut 0 bases from V and 4 bases from J; bases unmatched to any gene: 10. The CDR3 is CAISESNRGGSSTEAFF. For the CDR3, the DNA is TGTGCCATCAGTGAGTCGAACAGGGGGGGTAGTAGCACTGAAGCTTTCTTT.

The chain couples TRBV28 to TRBJ2-7, with 9 bases aligning to TRBD1. V lost 0 bases and J lost 0; bases outside the gene matches: 15. In germline, CDR1 is MDHEN, CDR2 SYDVKM. This CDR3 has 20 amino acids. CDR3 sequence: CASSLWGGTGRIEYSYEQYF. Here the CDR3 DNA reads TGTGCCAGCAGTTTATGGGGGGGGACAGGGCGGATTGAATACTCCTACGAGCAGTACTTC. Using reference TRBV28 and TRBJ2-7 for the parts outside the CDR3, the full variable domain is DVKVTQSSRYLVKRTGEKVFLECVQDMDHENMFWYRQDPGLGLRLIYFSYDVKMKEKGDIPEGYSVSREKKERFSLILESASTNQTSMYLCASSLWGGTGRIEYSYEQYFGPGTRLTVT.

This clone was seen only a few times. The chain couples TRBV19 to TRBJ2-7; D gene ambiguous. From germline, CDR1 is LNHDA and CDR2 SQIVND (reference sequence). The CDR3 covers 13 residues. The V end was cut by 3 bases, the J end by 2 bases, with 8 bases between. CDR3 region: CASSMSVTYEQYF. The CDR3 bases are TGTGCCAGTAGTATGAGCGTAACCTACGAGCAGTACTTC.

This clone has more than one count but fewer than ten. The CDR3 here is CASSLASGGVPQYF. CDR3 in DNA: TGTGCCAGCAGCTTAGCTAGCGGGGGGGTACCGCAGTATTTT. The chain employs TRBV11-2 and TRBJ2-3, with TRBD2 matching over 12 bases. This CDR3 is built from 14 residues. Germline trimming cut 1 base from V and 10 bases from J; bases unmatched to any gene: 3. Per the germline V gene, CDR1 is SGHAT and CDR2 is FQNNGV. Combining the CDR3 with reference TRBV11-2 and TRBJ2-3 gives the whole variable domain EAGVAQSPRYKIIEKRQSVAFWCNPISGHATLYWYQQILGQGPKLLIQFQNNGVVDDSQLPKDRFSAERLKGVDSTLKIQPAKLEDSAVYLCASSLASGGVPQYFGPGTRLTVL.

V and J are TRBV6-1 and TRBJ2-5; TRBD2 aligns across 8 bases. The J call may be in error: the DNA end matches TRBJ2-7 better. Germline CDR1 reads MNHNS; CDR2 reads SASEGT. The CDR3 has 14 amino acids. This CDR3 reads CASSPKAGAYEQYF. The CDR3, as DNA: TGTGCCAGCAGTCCAAAAGCGGGAGCCTACGAGCAGTACTTC.

There are a few counts of this clone. The J gene is TRBJ2-3, the V gene TRBV28; D is unresolved. Germline V gene data show CDR1 as MDHEN and CDR2 as SYDVKM. The CDR3 sequence is 15 residues long. V was clipped by 6 bases and J by 0 bases, with 13 bases between them. CDR3 protein: CASSSSAESTDTQYF. The CDR3 bases are TGTGCCAGCAGCTCCTCGGCGGAGAGCACAGATACGCAGTATTTT.

V usage is TRBV28 and J usage is TRBJ1-1; perhaps TRBD1 as D (5 bases). Germline V gene data show CDR1 as MDHEN and CDR2 as SYDVKM. This CDR3 spans 12 amino acids. The V gene lost 4 bases and the J gene lost 7 bases, with 10 bases spanning the gap. CDR3 sequence (DNA): TGTGCCAGCAGTTGGGGGGGAGTTGAAGCTTTCTTT. It yields the protein CASSWGGVEAFF.

This chain uses TRBV5-1 with TRBJ2-7, with TRBD1 matching over 7 bases. V dropped 0 bases and J dropped 0; count of bases not matched to a gene: 0. The CDR3 has 14 residues. CDR1 is SGHRS and CDR2 is YFSETQ in the germline V gene. This chain's CDR3 is CASSLGDSSYEQYF. The CDR3 DNA sequence: TGCGCCAGCAGCTTGGGGGACAGCTCCTACGAGCAGTACTTC.